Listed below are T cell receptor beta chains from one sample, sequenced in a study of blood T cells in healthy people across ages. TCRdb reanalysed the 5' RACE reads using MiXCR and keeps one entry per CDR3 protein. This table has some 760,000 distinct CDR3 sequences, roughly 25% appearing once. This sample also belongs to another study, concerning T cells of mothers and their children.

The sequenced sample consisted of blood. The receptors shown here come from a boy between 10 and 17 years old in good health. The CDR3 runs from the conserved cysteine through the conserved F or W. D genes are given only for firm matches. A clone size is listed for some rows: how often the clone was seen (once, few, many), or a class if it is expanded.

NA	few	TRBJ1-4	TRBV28	CASSSKSRGNEKLFF	TGTGCCAGCAGTTCAAAGTCGCGCGGAAATGAAAAACTGTTTTTT
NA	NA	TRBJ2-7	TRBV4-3	CASSQDRPGSYEQYF	TGCGCCAGCAGCCAAGATAGGCCGGGATCCTACGAGCAGTACTTC
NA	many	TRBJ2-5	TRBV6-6	CASSYPTGTLETQYF	TGTGCCAGCAGTTACCCAACCGGGACCTTAGAGACCCAGTACTTC
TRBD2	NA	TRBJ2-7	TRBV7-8	CASSLEPGRAYEQYF	TGTGCCAGCAGCTTAGAGCCCGGGAGGGCTTACGAGCAGTACTTC
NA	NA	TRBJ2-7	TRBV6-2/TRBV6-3	CASKTMGTQAGLSYEQYF	TGTGCCAGCAAAACTATGGGTACGCAAGCTGGACTTTCCTACGAGCAGTACTTC
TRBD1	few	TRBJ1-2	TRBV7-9	CASSLGGGYRDGYTF	TGTGCCAGCAGCTTAGGAGGGGGCTACAGAGATGGCTACACCTTC
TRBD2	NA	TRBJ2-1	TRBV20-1	CSAREASGTFYNEQFF	TGCAGTGCTAGAGAGGCTAGCGGGACGTTCTACAATGAGCAGTTCTTC
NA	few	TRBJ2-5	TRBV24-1	CATSDLRGGNQETQYF	TGTGCCACCAGTGATTTGAGGGGGGGCAACCAAGAGACCCAGTACTTC
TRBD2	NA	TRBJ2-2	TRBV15	CATSRERSLAGVTGELFF	TGTGCCACCAGCAGAGAACGGTCACTAGCGGGAGTCACCGGGGAGCTGTTTTTT
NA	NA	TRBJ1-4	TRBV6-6	CASRPPGGQNEKLFF	TGTGCCAGCAGACCCCCCGGGGGCCAAAATGAAAAACTGTTTTTT
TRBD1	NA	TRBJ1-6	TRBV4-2	CASSQDPQGSVNFSPLHF	TGTGCCAGCAGCCAAGATCCACAGGGGTCGGTGAATTTTTCACCCCTCCACTTT
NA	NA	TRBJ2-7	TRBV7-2	CASSSRRVGIQGEQYF	TGTGCCAGCAGCTCGAGGCGAGTCGGGATCCAAGGAGAGCAGTACTTC
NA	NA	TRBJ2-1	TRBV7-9	CASSAVRNNEQFF	TGTGCCAGCAGCGCCGTAAGGAACAATGAGCAGTTCTTC
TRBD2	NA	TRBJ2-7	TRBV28	CASSPQRGESYEQYF	TGTGCCAGCAGTCCCCAACGGGGGGAGTCCTACGAGCAGTACTTC
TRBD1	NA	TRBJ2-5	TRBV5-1	CASSPDRPMGETQYF	TGCGCCAGCAGCCCGGACAGGCCCATGGGGGAGACCCAGTACTTC
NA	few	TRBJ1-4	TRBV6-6	CASSGGNEKLFF	TGTGCCAGCAGTGGGGGTAATGAAAAACTGTTTTTT
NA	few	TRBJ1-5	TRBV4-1	CASSQEGRGQPQHF	TGCGCCAGCAGCCAAGAAGGGAGGGGTCAGCCCCAGCATTTT
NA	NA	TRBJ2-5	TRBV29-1	CSVEEGIGQETQYF	TGCAGCGTTGAAGAGGGGATAGGGCAAGAGACCCAGTACTTC
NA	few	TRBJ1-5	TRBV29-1	CSVGRKTVHSNQPQHF	TGCAGCGTCGGCCGAAAGACAGTTCATAGCAATCAGCCCCAGCATTTT
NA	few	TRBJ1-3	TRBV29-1	CSVLAGNTIYF	TGCAGCGTGCTCGCAGGAAACACCATATATTTT
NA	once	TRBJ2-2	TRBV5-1	CASSPEGHNTGELFF	TGCGCCAGCAGCCCAGAAGGACACAACACCGGGGAGCTGTTTTTT
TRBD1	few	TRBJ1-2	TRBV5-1	CASSPDRAQYGYTF	TGCGCCAGCAGCCCGGACAGGGCGCAATATGGCTACACCTTC
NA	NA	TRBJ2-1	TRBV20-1	CSARSTLSYNEQFF	TGCAGTGCTAGATCGACGCTATCCTACAATGAGCAGTTCTTC
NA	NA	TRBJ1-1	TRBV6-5	CASTRTSNTEAFF	TGTGCCAGCACCCGGACATCGAACACTGAAGCTTTCTTT
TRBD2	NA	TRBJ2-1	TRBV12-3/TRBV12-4	CASSFRLAGGLNEQFF	TGTGCCAGCAGTTTTCGACTAGCGGGGGGATTAAATGAGCAGTTCTTC
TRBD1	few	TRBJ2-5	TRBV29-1	CSVDSGQAQETQYF	TGCAGCGTCGACTCCGGACAGGCCCAAGAGACCCAGTACTTC
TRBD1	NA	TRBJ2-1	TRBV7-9	CASSLAGRGRYNEQFF	TGTGCCAGCAGCTTAGCGGGCAGGGGGCGTTACAATGAGCAGTTCTTC
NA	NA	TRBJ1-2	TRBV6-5	CASSYGAGINYGYTF	TGTGCCAGCAGTTACGGGGCAGGGATTAACTATGGCTACACCTTC
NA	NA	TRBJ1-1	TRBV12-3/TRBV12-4	CAIKGQYLFNTEAFF	TGTGCCATAAAAGGACAGTATCTATTTAACACTGAAGCTTTCTTT
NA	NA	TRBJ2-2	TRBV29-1	CSELTGIGELFF	TGCAGCGAACTGACGGGGATCGGGGAGCTGTTTTTT
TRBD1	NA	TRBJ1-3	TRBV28	CASSVRQGGVNTIYF	TGTGCCAGCAGTGTCCGACAGGGTGGAGTAAACACCATATATTTT
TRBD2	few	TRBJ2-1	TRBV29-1	CSVEGGAGGSSYNEQFF	TGCAGCGTTGAAGGGGGCGCGGGAGGGAGCTCCTACAATGAGCAGTTCTTC
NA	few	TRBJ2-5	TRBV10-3	CAISESVPQQETQYF	TGTGCCATCAGTGAGTCGGTACCCCAACAAGAGACCCAGTACTTC
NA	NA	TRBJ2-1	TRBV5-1	CASSLGQPYNEQFF	TGCGCCAGCAGCTTGGGACAGCCCTACAATGAGCAGTTCTTC
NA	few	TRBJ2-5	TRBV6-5	CASSPQGMIQETQYF	TGTGCCAGCAGTCCCCAGGGCATGATCCAAGAGACCCAGTACTTC
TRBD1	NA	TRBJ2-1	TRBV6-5	CASRPDRGYNEQFF	TGTGCCAGCAGGCCAGACAGGGGCTACAATGAGCAGTTCTTC
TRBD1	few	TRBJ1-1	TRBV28	CASSPTGGWVEAFF	TGTGCCAGCAGTCCGACAGGGGGCTGGGTTGAAGCTTTCTTT
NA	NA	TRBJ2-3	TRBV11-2	CASSFRWTEAGDTQYF	TGTGCCAGCAGCTTCAGATGGACGGAGGCGGGAGATACGCAGTATTTT
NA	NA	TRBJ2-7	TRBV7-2	CASSLSGAAYEQYF	TGTGCCAGCAGCTTATCGGGAGCAGCTTACGAGCAGTACTTC
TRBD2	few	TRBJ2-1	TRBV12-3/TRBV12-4	CASRPSGGYNEQFF	TGTGCCAGCAGGCCTAGCGGGGGGTACAATGAGCAGTTCTTC
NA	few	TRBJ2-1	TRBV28	CASSYTFGGNEQFF	TGTGCCAGCAGTTATACGTTCGGCGGCAATGAGCAGTTCTTC
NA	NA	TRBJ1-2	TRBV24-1	CATTGFWGYTF	TGTGCCACCACAGGGTTCTGGGGCTACACCTTC
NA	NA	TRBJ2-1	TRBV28	CATWTVSYNEQFF	TGTGCCACCTGGACAGTTTCCTACAATGAGCAGTTCTTC
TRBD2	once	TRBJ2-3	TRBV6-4	CASSEFERGPISTDTQYF	TGTGCCAGCAGTGAGTTTGAGCGGGGACCGATTAGCACAGATACGCAGTATTTT
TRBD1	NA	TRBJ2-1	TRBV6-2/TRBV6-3	CASRLSRYRGDEQFF	TGTGCCAGCAGGCTAAGCCGTTACAGGGGAGATGAGCAGTTCTTC
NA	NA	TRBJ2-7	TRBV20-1	CSAAGALSYEQYF	TGCAGTGCGGCAGGGGCCCTCTCCTACGAGCAGTACTTC
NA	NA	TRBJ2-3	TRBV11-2	CASSLPSEVTDTQYF	TGTGCCAGCAGCTTACCAAGCGAGGTCACAGATACGCAGTATTTT
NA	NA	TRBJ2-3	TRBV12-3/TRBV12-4	CASNRGGNTDTQYF	TGTGCCAGCAACCGGGGCGGAAACACAGATACGCAGTATTTT
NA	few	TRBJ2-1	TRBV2	CASSEGPTGRAYNEQFF	TGTGCCAGCAGTGAAGGGCCAACAGGGAGGGCCTACAATGAGCAGTTCTTC
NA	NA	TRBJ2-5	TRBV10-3	CAISESRRGPQETQYF	TGTGCCATCAGTGAGTCGAGGCGGGGCCCCCAAGAGACCCAGTACTTC
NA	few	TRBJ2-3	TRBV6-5	CASSPSVSPDTQYF	TGTGCCAGCAGCCCTAGCGTCTCCCCAGATACGCAGTATTTT
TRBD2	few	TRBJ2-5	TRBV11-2	CASSWGSGGADQETQYF	TGTGCCAGCAGTTGGGGTAGCGGGGGCGCTGACCAAGAGACCCAGTACTTC
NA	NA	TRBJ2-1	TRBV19	CASKRQVDNEQFF	TGTGCCAGTAAAAGACAGGTGGACAATGAGCAGTTCTTC
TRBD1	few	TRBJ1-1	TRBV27	CASSNSGTGDPDVTEAFF	TGTGCCAGCAGTAACTCCGGGACAGGGGATCCCGATGTCACTGAAGCTTTCTTT
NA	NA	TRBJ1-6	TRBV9	CASSPRREFALHF	TGTGCCAGCAGCCCGAGACGGGAGTTTGCCCTCCACTTT
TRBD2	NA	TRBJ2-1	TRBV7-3	CASSSRLAGGGDEQFF	TGTGCCAGCAGCTCCAGACTAGCGGGAGGAGGCGATGAGCAGTTCTTC
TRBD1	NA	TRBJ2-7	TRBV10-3	CAIKPGQGDRQEQYF	TGTGCCATAAAACCGGGACAGGGAGATCGTCAGGAGCAGTACTTC
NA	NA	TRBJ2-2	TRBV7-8	CASSLGESTGELFF	TGTGCCAGCAGCTTAGGGGAGAGCACCGGGGAGCTGTTTTTT
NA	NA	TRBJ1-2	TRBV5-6	CASSFQGITYGYTF	TGTGCCAGCAGCTTTCAGGGCATCACCTATGGCTACACCTTC
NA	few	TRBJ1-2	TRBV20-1	CSARDSGEANYGYTF	TGCAGTGCTAGAGATTCAGGGGAGGCTAACTATGGCTACACCTTC